This T cell receptor (beta chain) comes out of a study of cytomegalovirus exposure and HLA in healthy donors. Study-level background: Membership in the Caucasian-associated ancestry cluster was found for about 80% of 300 to 400 genotyped donors.

Study-wide results and limits: A later analysis reported that several of the most significant clusters appeared to be linked to common viral pathogens, among them Epstein-Barr virus.

A multiplex PCR was run with 60 Vbeta primers and 13 Jbeta primers. In the original analysis: A later analysis counted roughly 74 million unique TCR beta chains, 9.5 million to 13 million shared. Method: immunoSEQ multiplex PCR; TCRdb's copy keeps in-frame clones and lacks some. V and J calls and clone size are as listed in that table; D and trimming were resolved from the DNA. The sample has under 200,000 clones, roughly 79% seen once. In germline, CDR1 is GTSNPN, CDR2 SVGIG (reference sequence). The CDR3 is 13 amino acids. Deletions cut 4 bases from V and 5 bases from J, with 14 bases between. This clone has a handful of counts. Its antigen remains unidentified.

The sequencing sample was made of PBMCs. The chain joins TRBV30 to TRBJ2-5; tentative D call: TRBD2 (7 bases). This TCR derives from a woman between 45 and 60 years old in good health and CMV-seropositive. CDR3 in amino acids: CAWKGGGRETQYF. In nucleotides, the CDR3 is TGTGCCTGGAAAGGCGGGGGCCGGGAGACCCAGTACTTC.